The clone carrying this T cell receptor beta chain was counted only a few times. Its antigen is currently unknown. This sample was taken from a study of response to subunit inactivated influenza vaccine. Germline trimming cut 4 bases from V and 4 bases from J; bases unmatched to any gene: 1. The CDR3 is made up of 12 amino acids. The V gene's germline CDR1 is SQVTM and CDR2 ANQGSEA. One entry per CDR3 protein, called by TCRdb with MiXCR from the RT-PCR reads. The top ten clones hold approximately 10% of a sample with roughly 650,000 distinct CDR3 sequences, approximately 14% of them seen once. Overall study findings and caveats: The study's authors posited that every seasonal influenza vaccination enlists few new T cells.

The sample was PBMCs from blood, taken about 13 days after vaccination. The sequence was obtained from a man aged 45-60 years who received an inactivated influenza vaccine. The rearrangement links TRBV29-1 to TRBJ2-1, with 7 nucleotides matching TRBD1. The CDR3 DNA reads TGCAGCGTTGGCAGGGGGTACAATGAGCAGTTCTTC. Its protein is CSVGRGYNEQFF.